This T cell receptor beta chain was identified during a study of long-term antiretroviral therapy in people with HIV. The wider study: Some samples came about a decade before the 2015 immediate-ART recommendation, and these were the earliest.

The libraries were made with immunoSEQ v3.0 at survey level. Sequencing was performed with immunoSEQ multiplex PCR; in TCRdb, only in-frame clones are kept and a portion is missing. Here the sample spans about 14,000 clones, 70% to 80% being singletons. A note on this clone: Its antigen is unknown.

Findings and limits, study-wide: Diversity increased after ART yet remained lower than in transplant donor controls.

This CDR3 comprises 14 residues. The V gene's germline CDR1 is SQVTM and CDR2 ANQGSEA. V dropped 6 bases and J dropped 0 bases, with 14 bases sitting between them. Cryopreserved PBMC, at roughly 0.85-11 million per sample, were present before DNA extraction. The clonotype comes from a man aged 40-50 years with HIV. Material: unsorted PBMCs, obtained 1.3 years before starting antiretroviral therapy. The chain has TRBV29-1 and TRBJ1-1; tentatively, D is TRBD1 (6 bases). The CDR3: CSVPPGQMNTEAFF. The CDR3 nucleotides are TGCAGCGTCCCCCCCGGACAGATGAACACTGAAGCTTTCTTT.